This TCR beta chain was retrieved from a study of blood T cell repertoires in COVID-19 (dated by TCRdb to the early 2020s). For the study in its entirety: The collaborator samples originated in the United States, Italy and Spain and spanned the acute and convalescent phases of COVID-19. The repertoires were released in a freely available public database meant as a resource for research on the immune response to SARS-CoV-2. Where available, HLA class I and class II types were obtained from metadata supplied by the sample provider rather than from assay-based typing. The prospective study material was composed of cDNA or gDNA derived from T cells, B-cell-depleted T cells, or PBMCs. A de-identified subject ID, COVID-19 status, age in years and sex were almost always included in the sample metadata. Samples were obtained from the ongoing ImmuneRACE study (first 160 participants) and from some 1,300 subjects provided by 6 global collaborators. Subjects who had been exposed to COVID-19, were actively infected with it, or had recovered from it provided the deeply sampled blood TCRbeta repertoires that made up the dataset. The full study reports these points: How much clinical and demographic metadata was included differed by source and by participant, and the metadata was provided uncurated.

Collaborating institutions collected whole blood in K2EDTA tubes following their own protocols. For TCRbeta analysis, collaborators shipped samples as frozen whole blood, isolated PBMCs, or DNA extracted from either of those sample types. The CDR3, cysteine through phenylalanine, is 14 amino acids long. Only the CDR3 portion is preserved as DNA: 42 bases, with reading frame beginning at the first base. CDR1 and CDR2 (SGHAT, FQNNGV) derive from the germline V gene. The V and J ends are trimmed by 3 bases and 4 bases, leaving 10 bases between them. The immunoSEQ Assay, a bias-controlled multiplex PCR, was used to amplify TCRbeta CDR3 regions from genomic DNA. The published analysis was carried out like this. Within the assay, amplification of reference gene primers was used to estimate how many nucleated cells each sample contained. Sequence reads were collapsed and filtered to measure the absolute abundance of every unique TCRbeta CDR3 rearrangement. For each sample, productive Simpson clonality was calculated as the square root of Simpson's diversity index across productive rearrangements. TCRdb provides this immuneACCESS table in a form limited to in-frame rearrangements. Some clones are lacking; in checked studies, under half of them reflect an unresolved V gene, and why the rest are absent is not known. The DNA was the basis for D and trimming; V, J and clone size are from that table. The sample records roughly 95,000 clones, about 80% of which are singletons. The ten most abundant clones make up approximately 24% of the sample.

This clone was picked up a small number of times. It has no known antigen specificity. Per-base qualities were not stored, and no clone one base away is much larger. The receptor comes from a human donor in a cohort sampled during active COVID-19. Material: peripheral blood. The chain was built from TRBV11-2 and TRBJ1-5; TRBD1 is perhaps the D gene, given 5 matching bases. The CDR3 protein is CASSFGTGNQPQHF. The DNA reads TGTGCCAGCAGCTTCGGGACTGGGAATCAGCCCCAGCATTTT. The full variable domain, completed from the reference TRBV11-2 and TRBJ1-5 proteins outside the CDR3, reads EAGVAQSPRYKIIEKRQSVAFWCNPISGHATLYWYQQILGQGPKLLIQFQNNGVVDDSQLPKDRFSAERLKGVDSTLKIQPAKLEDSAVYLCASSFGTGNQPQHFGDGTRLSIL.